A single sample gave rise to the 8 T cell receptor beta chains below, sequenced in a study of response to subunit inactivated influenza vaccine. TCRdb analysed the RT-PCR reads with MiXCR anew, one entry per CDR3 protein. The sample carries about 500,000 distinct CDR3 sequences, approximately 15% recorded once. The starting material was CD4+ T cells sorted from PBMCs, obtained around 25 months after vaccination. All receptors derive from a man in his fifties or sixties who received an inactivated influenza vaccine.

This clonotype was counted a few times. The chain uses TRBV20-1 and TRBJ2-7; weak D call: TRBD2 (6 bases). Per the germline V gene, CDR1 is DFQATT and CDR2 is SNEGSKA (reference sequence). V lost 0 bases, J lost 3 bases, and 15 bases lay in between. This CDR3 is 15 amino acids long. CDR3 coding DNA: TGCAGTGCTAGAGATCACCGGGAGTCAAACTACGAGCAGTACTTC. Translated, it gives CSARDHRESNYEQYF.

V gene TRBV12-3 or TRBV12-4 combines with J gene TRBJ2-3, with D unclear. The V and J ends lost 2 bases and 5 bases respectively, with 8 bases between them. The CDR3 has 13 residues. CDR3 region: CASSLWRLDTQYF. The CDR3 DNA follows: TGTGCCAGCAGTTTATGGAGACTAGATACGCAGTATTTT.

This clonotype was detected only a few times. The chain has TRBV6-2 or TRBV6-3 and TRBJ2-7; 10 positions match TRBD1. CDR1 is MNHEY and CDR2 is SVGEGT in the germline V gene. The V and J ends lost 8 bases and 3 bases, in that order; junction bases with no gene match: 10. The CDR3 has 15 amino acids. The CDR3 DNA is TGTGCCAGCCTCAGTCCGGGACAGGGGCACTACGAGCAGTACTTC. This gives the protein CASLSPGQGHYEQYF.

This CDR3 reads CASSQDLGRGGKLFF. The CDR3 region has the DNA TGCGCCAGCAGCCAAGATCTCGGACGGGGGGGAAAACTGTTTTTT. The chain has TRBV4-3 and TRBJ1-4, with TRBD1 as a possible D gene (5 bases). Germline CDR1 and CDR2: LGHNA and YSLEER. The CDR3 length is 15 residues. Trimming pared 0 bases from V and 10 bases from J, leaving 15 bases between.

This clonotype showed up just a few times. The chain combines TRBV2 with TRBJ2-3; no clear D. Germline V gene sequence: CDR1 SNHLY, CDR2 FYNNEI. The V gene lost 5 bases and the J gene lost 2 bases, with 17 bases spanning the gap. This CDR3 contains 16 residues. The CDR3 DNA sequence: TGTGCCAGCAGTCTCCAACAGACCCTTTTCACAGATACGCAGTATTTT. Its translation: CASSLQQTLFTDTQYF.

This clonotype was detected only a few times. V and J are TRBV11-2 and TRBJ1-2, with 7 bases lining up with TRBD1. The CDR3 is made up of 14 amino acids. V was clipped by 5 bases and J by 4 bases; unmatched bases: 7. CDR1 is SGHAT, CDR2 FQNNGV, per germline. The CDR3 protein is CASSPGTDPYGYTF. The DNA of the CDR3 is TGTGCCAGCAGCCCAGGGACAGACCCCTATGGCTACACCTTC.

This clonotype was seen more than once but under ten times. This chain joins TRBV29-1 and TRBJ1-3; a weak D match, TRBD1 (5 bases). The CDR3 is 13 amino acids. Trimming removed 7 bases from V and 4 bases from J, with 14 bases in between. Germline V gene sequence: CDR1 SQVTM, CDR2 ANQGSEA. The CDR3: CSARGPRGNTIYF. The CDR3 DNA is TGCAGCGCACGGGGACCGAGGGGAAACACCATATATTTT. The variable domain in full, completed from reference TRBV29-1 and TRBJ1-3, reads SAVISQKPSRDICQRGTSLTIQCQVDSQVTMMFWYRQQPGQSLTLIATANQGSEATYESGFVIDKFPISRPNLTFSTLTVSNMSPEDSSIYLCSARGPRGNTIYFGEGSWLTVV.

The chain recombines TRBV5-1 with TRBJ2-7; TRBD1 agrees at 8 bases. Germline-derived CDR1 and CDR2 are SGHRS and YFSETQ. CDR3 size: 14 residues. Trimming cost V 5 bases and J 4 bases; bases outside gene matches: 8. CDR3 in DNA: TGCGCCAGCAGGCCAGACAGGGGCCCATACGAGCAGTACTTC. It codes for CASRPDRGPYEQYF.